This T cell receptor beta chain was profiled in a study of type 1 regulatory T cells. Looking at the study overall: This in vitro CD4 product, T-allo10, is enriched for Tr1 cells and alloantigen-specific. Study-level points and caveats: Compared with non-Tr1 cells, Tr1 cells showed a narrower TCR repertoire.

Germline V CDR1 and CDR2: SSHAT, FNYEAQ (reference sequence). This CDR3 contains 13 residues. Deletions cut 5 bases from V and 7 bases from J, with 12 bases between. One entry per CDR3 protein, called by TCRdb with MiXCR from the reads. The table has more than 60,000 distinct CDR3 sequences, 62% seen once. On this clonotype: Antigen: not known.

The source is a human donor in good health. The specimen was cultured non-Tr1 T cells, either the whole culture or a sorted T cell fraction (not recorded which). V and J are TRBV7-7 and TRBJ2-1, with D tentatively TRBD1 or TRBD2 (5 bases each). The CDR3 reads CASSLLGENEQFF. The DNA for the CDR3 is TGTGCCAGCAGCCTACTGGGGGAGAATGAGCAGTTCTTC.